Listed below are T cell receptor beta chains from one sample, sequenced in a study of T-cell memory formation after mild COVID-19. TCRdb re-called the 5' RACE reads with MiXCR, one entry per CDR3 protein. Counted here are roughly 150,000 distinct CDR3 sequences, about 14% occurring once; the ten biggest clones make up over 12%. Sequencing input: PBMCs or a T cell subset sorted from them (not recorded which). Receptors originate from an adult woman who had mild COVID-19 (a few samples of this study predate the infection). Cell type and time point are not known. Each CDR3 is given with its conserved first and last residue. The D gene is left open where the match is weak. The size entry is marked missing in some rows and otherwise reads once, few, many or a size class.

J gene: TRBJ2-1
D gene: NA
clone size: NA
V gene: TRBV12-3/TRBV12-4
CDR3 protein: CASNPNGSGNEQFF
CDR3 DNA: TGTGCCAGCAATCCTAACGGATCAGGTAATGAGCAGTTCTTC

J gene: TRBJ2-1
D gene: TRBD2
clone size: NA
V gene: TRBV29-1
CDR3 protein: CSVEVLAGRDYNEQFF
CDR3 DNA: TGCAGCGTTGAGGTTTTGGCGGGGAGGGACTACAATGAGCAGTTCTTC

J gene: TRBJ2-2
D gene: TRBD2
clone size: NA
V gene: TRBV5-1
CDR3 protein: CASSPQVAGGTGELFF
CDR3 DNA: TGCGCCAGCAGCCCCCAAGTCGCGGGAGGCACCGGGGAGCTGTTTTTT

J gene: TRBJ2-7
D gene: NA
clone size: few
V gene: TRBV7-9
CDR3 protein: CASSLGAAQSQFSYEQYF
CDR3 DNA: TGTGCCAGCAGCTTAGGGGCCGCGCAGTCACAGTTCTCCTACGAGCAGTACTTC

J gene: TRBJ1-2
D gene: NA
clone size: NA
V gene: TRBV11-2
CDR3 protein: CASSLDGIVYGYTF
CDR3 DNA: TGTGCCAGCAGCTTAGATGGAATTGTCTATGGCTACACCTTC

J gene: TRBJ2-1
D gene: TRBD2
clone size: NA
V gene: TRBV6-5
CDR3 protein: CASSYPSGSSYNEQFF
CDR3 DNA: TGTGCCAGCAGTTACCCAAGCGGGAGCTCCTACAATGAGCAGTTCTTC

J gene: TRBJ2-1
D gene: NA
clone size: NA
V gene: TRBV2
CDR3 protein: CASKDRTTAYNEQFF
CDR3 DNA: TGTGCCAGCAAAGACAGAACCACGGCCTACAATGAGCAGTTCTTC

J gene: TRBJ2-1
D gene: TRBD2
clone size: NA
V gene: TRBV4-3
CDR3 protein: CASSQFGTSGGYNEQFF
CDR3 DNA: TGCGCCAGCAGCCAATTTGGGACTAGCGGGGGTTACAATGAGCAGTTCTTC

J gene: TRBJ1-1
D gene: TRBD1
clone size: NA
V gene: TRBV7-6
CDR3 protein: CASSLLTGGLSEAFF
CDR3 DNA: TGTGCCAGCAGCTTACTTACAGGGGGGCTGTCTGAAGCTTTCTTT

J gene: TRBJ2-7
D gene: NA
clone size: few
V gene: TRBV12-3/TRBV12-4
CDR3 protein: CASSLSSRLYEQYF
CDR3 DNA: TGTGCCAGCAGTTTAAGCTCGCGGCTCTACGAGCAGTACTTC

J gene: TRBJ2-1
D gene: NA
clone size: NA
V gene: TRBV4-3
CDR3 protein: CASSQGREGWYNEQFF
CDR3 DNA: TGCGCCAGCAGCCAAGGGAGGGAAGGATGGTACAATGAGCAGTTCTTC

J gene: TRBJ2-1
D gene: NA
clone size: NA
V gene: TRBV7-6
CDR3 protein: CASSSRDQGGNEQFF
CDR3 DNA: TGTGCCAGCAGCTCCCGAGACCAGGGAGGCAATGAGCAGTTCTTC

J gene: TRBJ2-7
D gene: NA
clone size: NA
V gene: TRBV11-2
CDR3 protein: CASSLGVKSYEQYF
CDR3 DNA: TGTGCCAGCAGCTTAGGGGTCAAGTCCTACGAGCAGTACTTC

J gene: TRBJ2-1
D gene: NA
clone size: few
V gene: TRBV7-3
CDR3 protein: CASRPTVMGNEQFF
CDR3 DNA: TGTGCCAGCAGACCGACGGTCATGGGGAATGAGCAGTTCTTC

J gene: TRBJ2-2
D gene: NA
clone size: NA
V gene: TRBV12-5
CDR3 protein: CASGLGHSAGELFF
CDR3 DNA: TGTGCTAGTGGTTTGGGTCATAGCGCCGGGGAGCTGTTTTTT

J gene: TRBJ1-2
D gene: TRBD1
clone size: NA
V gene: TRBV4-1
CDR3 protein: CASSHAGGQGGYTF
CDR3 DNA: TGCGCCAGCAGCCATGCTGGGGGACAGGGAGGCTACACCTTC

J gene: TRBJ2-2
D gene: NA
clone size: NA
V gene: TRBV7-3
CDR3 protein: CASSPGWGGITGELFF
CDR3 DNA: TGTGCCAGCAGCCCCGGTTGGGGCGGGATCACCGGGGAGCTGTTTTTT

J gene: TRBJ2-1
D gene: NA
clone size: few
V gene: TRBV5-1
CDR3 protein: CASKGTYGVLQFF
CDR3 DNA: TGCGCCAGCAAAGGTACGTACGGAGTTCTGCAGTTCTTC

J gene: TRBJ1-1
D gene: NA
clone size: NA
V gene: TRBV9
CDR3 protein: CASSVAWGTEAFF
CDR3 DNA: TGTGCCAGCAGCGTAGCCTGGGGCACTGAAGCTTTCTTT

J gene: TRBJ1-5
D gene: TRBD1
clone size: few
V gene: TRBV4-1
CDR3 protein: CASSQETGTVSNQPQHF
CDR3 DNA: TGCGCCAGCAGCCAAGAGACGGGGACAGTAAGCAATCAGCCCCAGCATTTT

J gene: TRBJ2-7
D gene: TRBD1
clone size: NA
V gene: TRBV6-1
CDR3 protein: CASSSWVGGNEQYF
CDR3 DNA: TGTGCCAGCAGTTCTTGGGTAGGGGGCAACGAGCAGTACTTC

J gene: TRBJ1-1
D gene: NA
clone size: few
V gene: TRBV20-1
CDR3 protein: CSASSGRVGAFF
CDR3 DNA: TGCAGTGCTAGTTCCGGCAGGGTTGGGGCTTTCTTT

J gene: TRBJ2-7
D gene: NA
clone size: NA
V gene: TRBV6-5
CDR3 protein: CASRLTRRPTYEQYF
CDR3 DNA: TGTGCCAGCAGGCTGACAAGGCGGCCCACCTACGAGCAGTACTTC

J gene: TRBJ1-5
D gene: TRBD1
clone size: few
V gene: TRBV19
CDR3 protein: CASSWIRGQRNQPQHF
CDR3 DNA: TGTGCCAGTAGTTGGATTAGGGGGCAGCGCAATCAGCCCCAGCATTTT

J gene: TRBJ2-7
D gene: NA
clone size: few
V gene: TRBV6-5
CDR3 protein: CASSYSLSDSSYEQYF
CDR3 DNA: TGTGCCAGCAGTTACTCCCTTTCGGATAGCTCCTACGAGCAGTACTTC

J gene: TRBJ2-5
D gene: TRBD1
clone size: NA
V gene: TRBV5-1
CDR3 protein: CASSLAVAGGKETQYF
CDR3 DNA: TGCGCCAGCAGCTTGGCCGTTGCAGGGGGAAAAGAGACCCAGTACTTC

J gene: TRBJ1-5
D gene: NA
clone size: few
V gene: TRBV7-8
CDR3 protein: CASSILLDRGQPQHF
CDR3 DNA: TGTGCCAGCAGCATATTATTGGATAGGGGCCAGCCCCAGCATTTT

J gene: TRBJ2-7
D gene: NA
clone size: many
V gene: TRBV7-9
CDR3 protein: CASRGDEQYF
CDR3 DNA: TGTGCCAGTCGGGGAGACGAGCAGTACTTC

J gene: TRBJ2-5
D gene: TRBD1
clone size: NA
V gene: TRBV7-7
CDR3 protein: CASSVGQAQETQYF
CDR3 DNA: TGTGCCAGCAGCGTGGGACAGGCACAAGAGACCCAGTACTTC

J gene: TRBJ1-1
D gene: NA
clone size: few
V gene: TRBV13
CDR3 protein: CASSLGEGNTEAFF
CDR3 DNA: TGTGCCAGCAGCTTAGGGGAGGGGAACACTGAAGCTTTCTTT

J gene: TRBJ2-5
D gene: NA
clone size: NA
V gene: TRBV5-1
CDR3 protein: CASSIEETQYF
CDR3 DNA: TGCGCCAGCAGCATTGAAGAGACCCAGTACTTC

J gene: TRBJ2-1
D gene: NA
clone size: few
V gene: TRBV27
CDR3 protein: CASSFYLSSYNEQFF
CDR3 DNA: TGTGCCAGCAGTTTTTATCTTAGCTCCTACAATGAGCAGTTCTTC

J gene: TRBJ2-5
D gene: NA
clone size: NA
V gene: TRBV3-1
CDR3 protein: CASSPPWQGRGSRETQYF
CDR3 DNA: TGTGCCAGCAGCCCCCCCTGGCAAGGGCGAGGGAGCAGAGAGACCCAGTACTTC

J gene: TRBJ2-5
D gene: TRBD2
clone size: NA
V gene: TRBV2
CDR3 protein: CASMASGVQETQYF
CDR3 DNA: TGTGCCAGCATGGCTAGCGGGGTACAAGAGACCCAGTACTTC

J gene: TRBJ2-7
D gene: TRBD2
clone size: many
V gene: TRBV18
CDR3 protein: CASSHTSGSSYEQYF
CDR3 DNA: TGTGCCAGCTCCCATACTAGCGGGAGCTCCTACGAGCAGTACTTC

J gene: TRBJ1-2
D gene: TRBD1
clone size: NA
V gene: TRBV29-1
CDR3 protein: CSGQDRADYGYTF
CDR3 DNA: TGCAGCGGGCAGGACAGGGCTGACTATGGCTACACCTTC

J gene: TRBJ2-2
D gene: NA
clone size: NA
V gene: TRBV24-1
CDR3 protein: CATSDNRVSGELFF
CDR3 DNA: TGTGCCACCAGTGATAACAGGGTGTCCGGGGAGCTGTTTTTT

J gene: TRBJ2-4
D gene: NA
clone size: NA
V gene: TRBV12-3/TRBV12-4
CDR3 protein: CAIGGGAEGNIQYF
CDR3 DNA: TGTGCCATCGGAGGGGGGGCAGAGGGAAACATTCAGTACTTC

J gene: TRBJ2-2
D gene: TRBD2
clone size: NA
V gene: TRBV4-3
CDR3 protein: CASSQGLAGDITGELFF
CDR3 DNA: TGCGCCAGCAGCCAAGGTTTAGCGGGAGATATCACCGGGGAGCTGTTTTTT

J gene: TRBJ1-2
D gene: NA
clone size: NA
V gene: TRBV13
CDR3 protein: CASNVGARTYGYTF
CDR3 DNA: TGTGCCAGCAACGTTGGGGCCAGGACCTATGGCTACACCTTC

J gene: TRBJ1-6
D gene: NA
clone size: NA
V gene: TRBV5-1
CDR3 protein: CASSRSGSSSYNSPLHF
CDR3 DNA: TGCGCCAGCAGTCGGTCCGGGTCGAGCTCCTATAATTCACCCCTCCACTTT

J gene: TRBJ2-7
D gene: NA
clone size: NA
V gene: TRBV7-6
CDR3 protein: CASSVQGEQYF
CDR3 DNA: TGTGCCAGCAGCGTACAGGGTGAGCAGTACTTC

J gene: TRBJ1-5
D gene: NA
clone size: NA
V gene: TRBV20-1
CDR3 protein: CSAVSGYNQPQHF
CDR3 DNA: TGCAGTGCAGTATCGGGATACAATCAGCCCCAGCATTTT

J gene: TRBJ1-2
D gene: TRBD1
clone size: few
V gene: TRBV6-5
CDR3 protein: CASSSATGGEVLGYTF
CDR3 DNA: TGTGCCAGCAGTTCCGCCACAGGGGGGGAAGTGCTAGGCTACACCTTC

J gene: TRBJ2-2
D gene: NA
clone size: few
V gene: TRBV4-1
CDR3 protein: CASSQDPGDFSGELFF
CDR3 DNA: TGCGCCAGCAGCCAAGATCCGGGAGATTTCTCCGGGGAGCTGTTTTTT

J gene: TRBJ2-2
D gene: TRBD2
clone size: NA
V gene: TRBV24-1
CDR3 protein: CATSDLGSSGSVTGELFF
CDR3 DNA: TGTGCCACCAGTGATTTGGGGTCTAGCGGGAGTGTCACCGGGGAGCTGTTTTTT

J gene: TRBJ1-1
D gene: NA
clone size: NA
V gene: TRBV3-1
CDR3 protein: CASSQDLGSGRTTEAFF
CDR3 DNA: TGTGCCAGCAGCCAAGATTTGGGGTCAGGGAGGACAACTGAAGCTTTCTTT

J gene: TRBJ1-5
D gene: NA
clone size: few
V gene: TRBV6-5
CDR3 protein: CASRVGVHQPQHF
CDR3 DNA: TGTGCCAGCAGGGTGGGGGTCCATCAGCCCCAGCATTTT

J gene: TRBJ2-1
D gene: NA
clone size: NA
V gene: TRBV12-3/TRBV12-4
CDR3 protein: CASSLHEQFF
CDR3 DNA: TGTGCCAGCAGCTTACATGAGCAGTTCTTC

J gene: TRBJ2-7
D gene: TRBD1
clone size: few
V gene: TRBV24-1
CDR3 protein: CATSDSKRTGGYEQYF
CDR3 DNA: TGTGCCACCAGTGATTCCAAACGGACAGGGGGCTACGAGCAGTACTTC

J gene: TRBJ2-7
D gene: NA
clone size: NA
V gene: TRBV3-1
CDR3 protein: CASRKGQIYEQYF
CDR3 DNA: TGTGCCAGCAGGAAAGGGCAGATCTACGAGCAGTACTTC